These T cell receptor beta chains were read from a single sample in a study of blood T cell repertoires in COVID-19. Only in-frame clones appear in the TCRdb table, and some are missing; sequencing was by immunoSEQ multiplex PCR. Counted here are tens of thousands of clones, around 84% occurring once; the ten biggest clones make up about 7%. Material: peripheral blood. These receptors came from a man aged 45-65 years with active COVID-19. Each CDR3 is given with its conserved first and last residue. The D gene is left open where the match is weak. Size is stated for part of the rows, as once, few or many counts, or as a class when the clone is expanded.

v_call,d_call,clone_size,j_call,cdr3_nt,cdr3_aa
TRBV19,TRBD1,NA,TRBJ2-1,TGTGCCAGTAGTATGAGGGTTAGGACAGGATTATACAATGAGCAGTTCTTC,CASSMRVRTGLYNEQFF
TRBV6-1,NA,few,TRBJ2-3,TGTGCCAGCAGTGAAGTGTCGGGACACAGCTTAAATACGCAGTATTTT,CASSEVSGHSLNTQYF
TRBV24-1,TRBD1,few,TRBJ2-1,TGTGCCACCAGTAACCGGGACAGCAACAATGAGCAGTTCTTC,CATSNRDSNNEQFF
TRBV7-2,NA,NA,TRBJ1-6,TGTGCCAGCAGCTTACGCTCAGTAAAACATTCACCCCTCCACTTT,CASSLRSVKHSPLHF
TRBV2,NA,NA,TRBJ2-3,TGTGCCAGCAGTGAACGACTCGGGGGTCCCACAGATACGCAGTATTTT,CASSERLGGPTDTQYF
TRBV19,TRBD2,NA,TRBJ2-5,TGTGCCAGTAGCTCGGCGGGGGGTGGTCAAGAGACCCAGTACTTC,CASSSAGGGQETQYF
TRBV5-1,TRBD2,NA,TRBJ2-3,TGCGCCAGCAGCTTAAATCCCGGGACTAGCGATACAGATACGCAGTATTTT,CASSLNPGTSDTDTQYF
TRBV11-3,TRBD1,NA,TRBJ2-2,TGTGCCAGCAGCGATACCGGGACAGGGCCCGGGGAGCTGTTTTTT,CASSDTGTGPGELFF
TRBV5-1,NA,NA,TRBJ2-7,TGCGCCAGCAGGGGGATCGGAGGTCTCGAGCAGTACTTC,CASRGIGGLEQYF
TRBV9,TRBD1,once,TRBJ2-1,TGTGCCAGCAGCGTCGGGACAGTGAACAATGAGCAGTTCTTC,CASSVGTVNNEQFF
TRBV19,TRBD1,NA,TRBJ2-3,TGTGCCAGTAGCTGGGCCGCGGGGACAGGGTTTACGAGTTCAATTGATACGCAGTATTTT,CASSWAAGTGFTSSIDTQYF
TRBV18,NA,NA,TRBJ1-1,TGTGCCAGCTCACAACGGTCCAACACTGAAGCTTTCTTT,CASSQRSNTEAFF
TRBV2,TRBD1,NA,TRBJ1-6,TGTGCCAGCAGCGTTACAGGGGTTGTAGTGGATTCACCCCTCCACTTT,CASSVTGVVVDSPLHF
TRBV27,TRBD1,few,TRBJ1-4,TGTGCCAGCAGCCCGACAGGGACCTATGGGGAAAAACTGTTTTTT,CASSPTGTYGEKLFF
TRBV30,NA,NA,TRBJ2-5,TGTGCCCGATCACAGGGCTTGAGAGAGACCCAGTACTTC,CARSQGLRETQYF
TRBV5-1,NA,NA,TRBJ2-1,TGCGCCAGCAGGGTGAACGGGGGTCTTCCCGAGCAGTTCTTC,CASRVNGGLPEQFF
TRBV7-2,NA,once,TRBJ1-5,TGTGCCAGCAGCTTAACGGTCGGGGGATTGAGCAATCAGCCCCAGCATTTT,CASSLTVGGLSNQPQHF
TRBV7-2,TRBD2,NA,TRBJ2-3,TGTGCCAGCAGCACGGGACTAGCGGGAGGGCCGTACTTT,CASSTGLAGGPYF
TRBV5-4,TRBD2,NA,TRBJ2-5,TGTGCCAGCAGCTCTAGCGGGGGGACTCAAGAGACCCAGTACTTC,CASSSSGGTQETQYF
TRBV9,TRBD2,once,TRBJ2-1,TGTGCCAGCAGTGTAGCGGGAGGCGACTACAATGAGCAGTTCTTC,CASSVAGGDYNEQFF
TRBV5-4,TRBD2,NA,TRBJ2-1,TGTGCCAGCAGCCGCAGGAGCGGGACCTACAATGAGCAGTTCTTC,CASSRRSGTYNEQFF
TRBV5-1,NA,NA,TRBJ2-6,TGCGCAAGCACGCTGGGTGCAACAGTTGTTAACGTCCTGACTTTC,CASTLGATVVNVLTF
TRBV7-9,NA,NA,TRBJ1-5,TGTGCCAGCAGTCAGGGTGAGGAGCCCCAGCATTTT,CASSQGEEPQHF
TRBV29-1,NA,NA,TRBJ1-1,TGCAGCGTTCGGGGCACTGAAGCTTTCTTT,CSVRGTEAFF
TRBV11-2,TRBD1,NA,TRBJ2-5,TGTGCCAGCAGCCTAGGGACAGGGCTGGGAGAGACCCAGTACTTC,CASSLGTGLGETQYF
TRBV6-5,NA,NA,TRBJ1-6,TGTGCCAGCAGTTACTCGCAGAATTCACCCCTCCACTTT,CASSYSQNSPLHF
TRBV2,NA,once,TRBJ2-7,TGTGCCAGCAGTGATGCAGGGGTCTTCTACGAGCAGTACTTC,CASSDAGVFYEQYF
TRBV5-1,NA,NA,TRBJ2-3,TGCGCCAGCAGACCCCGGGGTGATACGCAGTATTTT,CASRPRGDTQYF
TRBV10-2,TRBD1,NA,TRBJ1-1,TGCGCCACCCATAGGAGGGCAGGGGGCGACTGGGCTGAAGCTTTCTTT,CATHRRAGGDWAEAFF
TRBV6-2/TRBV6-3,NA,NA,TRBJ2-5,TGTGCCAGCAGTTATGTGGGGGCTCCCGTTGAGACCCAGTACTTC,CASSYVGAPVETQYF
TRBV12-3/TRBV12-4,NA,NA,TRBJ1-1,TGTGCCAGCAGACGAGGGGGGGCTGAAGCTTTCTTT,CASRRGGAEAFF
TRBV19,NA,few,TRBJ1-1,TGTGCCAGTATGCCAGCAGGGCTTCGAGAAGCTTTCTTT,CASMPAGLREAFF
TRBV3-1/TRBV3-2,TRBD2,NA,TRBJ2-5,TGTGCCAGCAGCCAAGAAAGGGGTCTAGCGGGGGGTTGGGGAGAGACCCAGTACTTC,CASSQERGLAGGWGETQYF
TRBV5-1,NA,NA,TRBJ1-1,TGCGCCAGCAGCAGTAGAGGAGGGCGGAACACTGAAGCTTTCTTT,CASSSRGGRNTEAFF
TRBV9,TRBD1,few,TRBJ1-1,TGTGCCAGCAGCGTGGGGACAGGGGGCGTCACTGAAGCTTTCTTT,CASSVGTGGVTEAFF